The source of this T cell receptor beta chain is a study of OX40 agonist ivuxolimab in advanced cancers. Study results and caveats: There were, on average, more expanded clones in CD8+ T cells than in CD4+. At doses 0.1 to 3.0 mg/kg, CD4+ and CD8+ clones expanded. Some of the nonresponding patients also showed low levels of normalized T-cell clonal expansion.

Notes on this clone: Its cognate antigen is unknown.

Trimming shortened V by 5 bases and J by 9 bases, and 26 bases separated the two germline ends. This CDR3 contains 16 residues. Germline values: CDR1 SGHVS, CDR2 FNYEAQ. The assay was immunoSEQ multiplex PCR, and TCRdb's table has in-frame clones only and misses some. Of under 70,000 clones listed, more than 75% are singletons. The input for sequencing was CD4+ or CD8+ T cells sorted from blood, taken in a trial of the OX40 agonist ivuxolimab. This clonotype originated in an adult with an advanced solid tumor such as melanoma, head and neck, liver or kidney cancer. V gene TRBV7-6 combines with J gene TRBJ2-7; D perhaps matches TRBD1 (6 bases). CDR3 DNA: TGTGCCAGCAGCCCAGTAGAGGACAGTGCCCTTATAGTGCAGTACTTC. Translation gives CASSPVEDSALIVQYF.